Listed below are T cell receptor beta chains from one sample, sequenced in a study of cytomegalovirus exposure and HLA in healthy donors. Sequenced by immunoSEQ multiplex PCR; TCRdb stores in-frame clones only, minus some. The sample holds under 150,000 clones; 79% are singletons and the top ten take about 2%. Sequencing was done on a sample of PBMCs. The receptors originated from a man between 18 and 35 years old in good health and CMV-seronegative. CDR3s include the opening cysteine and the closing phenylalanine or tryptophan. A D gene is named only where the DNA matches it firmly. The size of a clone is reported for some rows only, either as once, few or many, or as a class for expanded clones.

D,J,V,size,DNA,CDR3
-,TRBJ2-1,TRBV25-1,-,TGTGCCAGCAGTGACGCGGGAAAGAATGAGCAGTTCTTC,CASSDAGKNEQFF
TRBD2,TRBJ2-1,TRBV19,-,TGTGCCAGTAGTACCATTGCGGGGGGGGATGAGCAGTTCTTC,CASSTIAGGDEQFF
TRBD2,TRBJ2-1,TRBV27,-,TGTGCCAGCAGTTTATCGGCGGGAGGAATATACAATGAGCAGTTCTTC,CASSLSAGGIYNEQFF
TRBD2,TRBJ2-3,TRBV5-1,-,TGCGCCAGCAGCACGGGACTAGCGGGGGGCACAGATACGCAGTATTTT,CASSTGLAGGTDTQYF
-,TRBJ2-3,TRBV7-2,-,TGTGCCAGCAGCTTAGGTAACCAGTGGGATACGCAGTATTTT,CASSLGNQWDTQYF
TRBD2,TRBJ2-1,TRBV2,-,TGTGCCAGCAGTGAAGTGTCGGTCCAGCGGGAGTCCAATGAGCAGTTCTTC,CASSEVSVQRESNEQFF
-,TRBJ2-2,TRBV5-8,-,TGTGCCAGCAGCCAGGACATTTATACCGGGGAGCTGTTTTTT,CASSQDIYTGELFF
-,TRBJ1-6,TRBV6-1,-,TGTGCCAGCAGTGAAAGCGGGCAGAGTGCGCCCCTCCACTTT,CASSESGQSAPLHF
-,TRBJ2-4,TRBV2,-,TGTGCCAGCGATCGGGTCCCGGTAAACATTCAGTACTTC,CASDRVPVNIQYF
-,TRBJ2-3,TRBV20-1,-,TGCAGTGCTAGTCCGAGGGATACGCAGTATTTT,CSASPRDTQYF
-,TRBJ1-2,TRBV6-1,-,TGTGCCAGCAAGCGGGACTATGGCTACACCTTC,CASKRDYGYTF
TRBD1,TRBJ1-4,TRBV15,-,TGTGCCACCAGCAGAGGGGACAGTAATAATGAAAAACTGTTTTTT,CATSRGDSNNEKLFF
-,TRBJ2-7,TRBV7-8,-,TGTGCCAGCAGCTTAGATTGGGGCGGGGTGGGAAACGAGCAGTACTTC,CASSLDWGGVGNEQYF
-,TRBJ1-4,TRBV5-1,-,TGCGCCAGCAGCCCCGGAGGTTCGGTTGGCGAAAAACTGTTTTTT,CASSPGGSVGEKLFF
-,TRBJ2-4,TRBV7-2,-,TGTGCCTCAAACCGGGACTCCAAACAAAACATTCAGTACTTC,CASNRDSKQNIQYF
TRBD2,TRBJ2-7,TRBV4-1,few,TGCGCCAGCAGCCATCGGAGCCTAAGCGGGGGCCACGAGCAGTACTTC,CASSHRSLSGGHEQYF
-,TRBJ1-5,TRBV11-2,-,TGTGCCAGCAGCCCCAATCGGGGGGATCAGCCCCAGCATTTT,CASSPNRGDQPQHF
-,TRBJ2-5,TRBV7-6,-,TGTGCCAGCAGCTTAAGCTTCAGGGGAGAGACCCAGTACTTC,CASSLSFRGETQYF
TRBD1,TRBJ2-7,TRBV28,-,TGTGCCAGCACGGTACAGGGGGCATTCGGGGAGCAGTACTTC,CASTVQGAFGEQYF
TRBD1,TRBJ2-1,TRBV6-5,-,TGTGCCAGCCTCAGGGACAGATCCGACAATGAGCAGTTCTTC,CASLRDRSDNEQFF
TRBD1,TRBJ1-2,TRBV5-6,-,TGCGCCAGCAGCCCCCACGTTACGGGCAGGGGGCGATATGGCTACACCTTC,CASSPHVTGRGRYGYTF
-,TRBJ2-5,TRBV7-8,-,TGTGCCAGCAGCTTAGCTATTGTCGGGGTGGGAGAGACCCAGTACTTC,CASSLAIVGVGETQYF
TRBD2,TRBJ2-3,TRBV19,-,TGTGCCAGTAGTATAGTTGGACTAGCGAGGTCAGATACGCAGTATTTT,CASSIVGLARSDTQYF
-,TRBJ2-2,TRBV7-2,once,TGTGCCAGCCGGAGTTTCGGGGAGCTGTTTTTT,CASRSFGELFF